This T cell receptor beta chain was obtained from a study of T cell responses to AZD1222 COVID-19 vaccine. V was shortened by 6 bases and J by 3 bases, with 14 bases between the two germline ends. This CDR3 is built from 14 residues. Germline CDR1 and CDR2: SEHNR and FQNEAQ (reference sequence). As regards this clone: Its antigen is not identified.

Sequencing was performed with immunoSEQ multiplex PCR; in TCRdb, only in-frame clones are kept and a portion is missing. The table has 150,000 to 200,000 clones, about 91% seen once. Notes on the study in general: There were vaccine-associated CD4 TCRs across spike, dominant at 160-218 and 743-854. Unmutated variant regions are reportedly targeted by nearly half of spike-specific TCRs. Repertoire samples came only from after the peak T cell response.

This receptor was taken from an adult in good health. This chain uses TRBV7-9 with TRBJ1-1, with D perhaps TRBD1 (5 bases). Specimen: peripheral blood, collected on day 0 of AZD1222 vaccination. CDR3 sequence reads: CASRLTDSDTEAFF. The CDR3 nucleotides read TGTGCCAGCAGACTGACAGATTCGGACACTGAAGCTTTCTTT.